The 5 T cell receptor beta chains below come from one sample, sequenced in a study of T cell clusters in autoimmune cytopenias. TRB rearrangements were amplified by touch-down multiplex PCR with mixed TRB-A/B primers. TCRdb derives one entry per CDR3 protein from the multiplex PCR reads, leaving out DNA. There are 2,000 to 2,500 distinct CDR3 sequences in the sample, with 25% to 30% held by the top ten. Roughly 38,000 genome equivalents of blood DNA were amplified for TRB. What was sequenced was peripheral blood. The receptors come from a human donor with an autoimmune cytopenia or autoimmune hepatitis (not recorded which).

This clonotype is identified as medium-sized from frequency. The rearrangement joins TRBV6-5 to TRBJ2-7. Per the germline V gene, CDR1 is MNHEY and CDR2 is SVGAGI. The CDR3 totals 14 residues. The CDR3 protein is CASSYRRASYEQYF.

Frequency places this clonotype as medium-sized. The V gene is TRBV12-3 or TRBV12-4, the J gene TRBJ1-1. The CDR3 is made up of 15 amino acids. CDR3: CASSLTGVGNTEAFF.

By frequency, this clonotype registers medium-sized (0.01 to 0.1%). The chain uses TRBV18 and TRBJ1-2. Germline V gene data show CDR1 as KGHSH and CDR2 as LQKENI. CDR3 length equals 15 residues. The CDR3 is CASSLGGNLNYGYTF. The full variable domain, completed using reference TRBV18 and TRBJ1-2, is NAGVMQNPRHLVRRRGQEARLRCSPMKGHSHVYWYRQLPEEGLKFMVYLQKENIIDESGMPKERFSAEFPKEGPSILRIQQVVRGDSAAYFCASSLGGNLNYGYTFGSGTRLTVV.

The chain uses TRBV12-3 or TRBV12-4 and TRBJ2-5; TCRdb designates TRBD2, a call that cannot be tested without DNA. The CDR3 totals 14 residues. The CDR3: CASSYSRLEVTQYF.

This clonotype is identified as medium-sized from frequency. V and J are TRBV27 and TRBJ1-2. Germline lookup yields CDR1 MNHEY and CDR2 SMNVEV (reference sequence). The CDR3 spans 14 residues. The CDR3 sequence is CASSLTGNFYGYTF.